Listed here are 8 T cell receptor beta chains from one sample, sequenced in a study of T-cell reconstitution after alpha-beta-depleted transplantation in children. Unique molecular identifiers were incorporated during preparation of the TCRbeta library. TCRdb reprocessed the PCR reads via MiXCR and lists one record per CDR3 protein. The repertoire includes fewer than 700,000 distinct CDR3 sequences, roughly 24% of them detected once, and around an eighth sits in the top ten. The sequencing used PBMCs, mostly from graft donor cells, collected 360 days after TCRalphabeta/CD19-depleted stem cell transplant. The receptors were gathered from a boy in the first two years of life who had a stem cell transplant for acute myeloid leukemia, so the T cells may come from the graft donor.

The rearrangement uses TRBV7-7 and TRBJ2-1; D is undetermined. The CDR3 covers 13 residues. With 1 base removed from V and 7 bases from J, the gap between germline ends came to 8 bases. Per germline, CDR1 SSHAT and CDR2 FNYEAQ (reference sequence). CDR3 coding DNA: TGTGCCAGCAGCTTAGGTGAAGGGAATGAGCAGTTCTTC. This translates into CASSLGEGNEQFF.

This clonotype turned up a few times. The rearrangement uses TRBV15 and TRBJ2-3; 11 bases align to TRBD2. The CDR3 has 16 amino acids. V gave up 6 bases and J gave up 2 bases; unmatched junction bases: 7. Germline assignment: CDR1 LNHNV and CDR2 YYDKDF (reference sequence). The CDR3 loop reads CATRPFSGGATDTQYF. In DNA form, the CDR3 reads TGTGCCACCAGACCCTTTAGCGGGGGGGCCACAGATACGCAGTATTTT.

This clonotype has just one count. This sequence joins TRBV7-2 and TRBJ2-1; 10 bases align to TRBD1. After removal of 4 bases from V and 8 bases from J, the junction contained 8 bases not matched to a gene. Germline CDR1 reads SGHTA; CDR2 reads FQGNSA. The CDR3 runs to 15 residues. CDR3 loop: CASSSAGTGVHEQFF. CDR3 bases: TGTGCCAGCAGCTCAGCCGGGACAGGGGTCCATGAGCAGTTCTTC.

Many counts were recorded for this clonotype. The chain employs TRBV19 and TRBJ2-4; D unresolved. Germline V CDR1 and CDR2: LNHDA, SQIVND (reference sequence). V was cut by 6 bases and J by 2 bases, with 11 bases left in between. The CDR3 is 14 residues long. CDR3 nucleotides: TGTGCCAGTAGGCCAGACATGTCCAAAAACATTCAGTACTTC. Protein sequence: CASRPDMSKNIQYF.

This clonotype was picked up a small number of times. This chain links TRBV27 with TRBJ2-1; possibly TRBD1 for D (6 bases). CDR3 length: 17 residues. Trimming left V 6 bases short and J 1 base short, with 19 bases between. The V gene's germline CDR1 is MNHEY and CDR2 SMNVEV (reference sequence). The CDR3 protein is CASSRQKQGWSYNEQFF. In DNA form, the CDR3 reads TGTGCCAGCAGCCGCCAGAAACAGGGTTGGTCCTACAATGAGCAGTTCTTC.

This clonotype was detected only a few times. The chain combines TRBV20-1 with TRBJ1-1, with 7 bases that match TRBD1. This CDR3 contains 12 residues. The J segment lost 6 bases and the V segment lost 3 bases, leaving 4 bases of the junction unmatched. CDR1 and CDR2 from the germline V gene are DFQATT and SNEGSKA (reference sequence). The CDR3 nucleotides read TGCAGTGCTAGCCCGACAGGGTCTGAAGCTTTCTTT. Translated, it gives CSASPTGSEAFF.

This clonotype was recorded at least ten times. V usage is TRBV13 and J usage is TRBJ2-1, with D tentatively TRBD2 (5 bases). Trimming cost V 4 bases and J 12 bases, with 16 bases left between them. The CDR3 loop spans 13 amino acids. CDR1 and CDR2 from the germline V gene are PRHDT and FYEKMQ (reference sequence). The CDR3 here is CASSSTRERLQFF. In nucleotides, the CDR3 is TGTGCCAGCAGCTCCACTAGGGAGAGATTGCAGTTCTTC.

V usage is TRBV20-1 and J usage is TRBJ2-1; TRBD2 matches at 8 bases. This CDR3 comprises 15 residues. Trimming removed 0 bases from V and 3 bases from J; junction bases left unmatched: 4. Looked up from germline, CDR1 is DFQATT and CDR2 is SNEGSKA (reference sequence). For the CDR3, the DNA is TGCAGTGCTAGAGAGGGAGCGGGGGACTACAATGAGCAGTTCTTC. Its protein is CSAREGAGDYNEQFF.